The present TCR beta chain was sequenced within a study of blood T cell repertoires in COVID-19. The table came from immunoSEQ multiplex PCR; TCRdb's copy has only in-frame clones and leaves some out. The sample gives 45,000 to 60,000 clones, under 90% of which show up once; approximately 13% is in the top ten. Between the trimmed V and J ends, which lost 3 bases and 3 bases, there was a span of 18 bases. Germline V gene sequence: CDR1 GTSNPN, CDR2 SVGIG (reference sequence). The CDR3 has 16 residues. This clone was detected once. V gene TRBV30 combines with J gene TRBJ1-3; TRBD1 might be the D (6 bases). Sequenced material: peripheral blood. The receptor was derived from a woman of 80 years or more with acute or convalescent COVID-19. CDR3: CAWRRDKGRSGNTIYF. Here the CDR3 DNA reads TGTGCCTGGAGAAGGGACAAAGGAAGAAGTGGAAACACCATATATTTT.